The text below deals with one TCR beta chain. The antigen is unknown. The method was immunoSEQ multiplex PCR; TCRdb's version includes in-frame clones alone and lacks a portion of them. Among around 45,000 clones, about 82% were seen once, and the ten largest hold roughly 30%. Time point noted: blood 4 weeks post-SBRT, at nephrectomy. Treatment given: 15 Gy SBRT to primary tumor, nephrectomy 4 weeks later. Nephrectomy followed 15 Gy stereotactic body radiation by 4 weeks. Clear cell pathology was present in this patient's renal cell carcinoma. CDR1 is MNHNY and CDR2 is SVGAGI in the germline V gene (reference sequence). Trimming left V 6 bases short and J 1 base short, with 18 bases between. The CDR3 spans 16 residues. The entry originates in a study of radiation and T cells in renal cell carcinoma. Points from the study as a whole: In blood, top tumor clones expanded by 2 weeks, shrinking by 4. Baseline intratumoral clonotype presence is unknown without pretreatment biopsies.

The chain carries TRBV6-6 and TRBJ1-1; perhaps TRBD1 as D (5 bases). The clonotype comes from a woman aged 70 to 79 with renal cell carcinoma. This material consisted of blood, taken from a patient whose treatment included radiotherapy and nephrectomy. The CDR3 DNA is TGTGCCAGCAGGCCAGCAGGGATCGATGAGAACACTGAAGCTTTCTTT. Translation: CASRPAGIDENTEAFF.